The entry below describes one TCR beta chain. Germline loops: CDR1 SGHTA, CDR2 FQGNSA. The CDR3 runs to 17 residues. J lost 2 bases, V lost 1 base, and 4 bases had no gene match. Generated by immunoSEQ multiplex PCR, the TCRdb table keeps only in-frame clones and is missing some. Of hundreds of thousands of clones detected, around 87% appear once; the ten largest clones hold just under 0.0095%. The record originates from a study of shared T cell receptors in the human thymus. This sample was shared with a second study, whose subject was human thymus T cells. That study adds: The thymus was resected at corrective cardiac surgery.

Sequencing input: thymocytes. The receptor was isolated from a boy less than two years old with a congenital heart defect. The gene calls are TRBV7-2 and TRBJ2-7, with 14 bases lining up with TRBD2. The CDR3 bases are TGTGCCAGCAGCTTAGAGGGACTAGCGGGAGCTACCTACGAGCAGTACTTC. This sequence encodes CASSLEGLAGATYEQYF.